One and the same sample provided the 28 T cell receptor beta chains below, sequenced in a study of T cells after yellow fever vaccination. TCRdb ran MiXCR on the 5' RACE reads and lists one entry per CDR3 protein. Altogether fewer than 90,000 distinct CDR3 sequences are present, approximately 6.5% being singletons, with the ten largest covering 35% to 45%. Source: CD8+ T cells sorted from PBMCs, taken 4 to 6 days after the first yellow fever vaccination. The receptors here all came from a man aged 18-30 years who received the YFV17D yellow fever vaccine.

This clonotype appeared many times. The chain is built from TRBV7-9 and TRBJ2-3; D not resolved. The length of the CDR3 is 13 residues. Trimming cost V 4 bases and J 5 bases, with 10 bases left between them. CDR1 SEHNR and CDR2 FQNEAQ come from the germline V gene (reference sequence). CDR3 sequence reads: CASSSFYLDTQYF. CDR3 coding DNA: TGTGCCAGCAGCTCCTTCTACTTAGATACGCAGTATTTT.

This clonotype turned up a few times. The chain combines TRBV11-2 with TRBJ2-2; 9 bases are shared with TRBD2. The CDR3 loop spans 17 amino acids. The J segment lost 0 bases and the V segment lost 5 bases, leaving 7 bases of the junction unmatched. In germline, CDR1 is SGHAT, CDR2 FQNNGV. The CDR3, as DNA: TGTGCCAGCAGCGGTGCGGGGGGGCAATCGAACACCGGGGAGCTGTTTTTT. The encoded protein is CASSGAGGQSNTGELFF.

J is TRBJ2-5 and V is TRBV13, with TRBD2 matching over 7 bases. V lost 4 bases, J lost 0 bases, and 8 bases stayed unmatched. CDR1 and CDR2 (germline): PRHDT, FYEKMQ (reference sequence). This CDR3 spans 16 amino acids. The CDR3 loop is CASSSSGVEYQETQYF. The CDR3 DNA is TGTGCCAGCAGCTCGAGCGGGGTAGAGTACCAAGAGACCCAGTACTTC.

This clonotype was seen a handful of times. V is TRBV27 and J is TRBJ2-1; D remains ambiguous. Trimming shortened V by 2 bases and J by 0 bases, and 8 bases separated the two germline ends. There are 15 residues in the CDR3. Per the germline V gene, CDR1 is MNHEY and CDR2 is SMNVEV (reference sequence). The DNA of the CDR3 is TGTGCCAGCAGTTTAAATCCAAGCTCCTACAATGAGCAGTTCTTC. It specifies CASSLNPSSYNEQFF.

A remark on this clonotype: At one end, the junction sequence differs from germline, possibly due to a read error. The chain carries TRBV4-2 and TRBJ2-7; D possibly uses TRBD1 or TRBD2 (6 bases each). The CDR3 has 13 amino acids. Germline V gene data show CDR1 as LGHNA and CDR2 as YNFKEQ. The CDR3 sequence: CASSQGFSGAVVF. The CDR3 nucleotides are TGTGCCAGCAGCCAAGGGTTTTCGGGGGCAGTGGTTTTC.

The chain combines TRBV12-3 or TRBV12-4 with TRBJ2-3; the D gene is possibly TRBD1 (5 bases). The CDR3 length is 13 residues. The V and J ends lost 5 bases and 4 bases respectively, with 10 bases between them. In nucleotides, the CDR3 is TGTGCCAGCAGTCCGCCAGGGCCAGATACGCAGTATTTT. It specifies CASSPPGPDTQYF.

This chain connects TRBV4-1 to TRBJ2-2; D is uncertain. CDR1 and CDR2 (germline): MGHRA, YSYEKL. The CDR3 totals 15 residues. V gave up 3 bases and J gave up 3 bases, with 11 bases separating them. CDR3 loop: CASSQVFSYTGELFF. Written as DNA, the CDR3 is TGCGCCAGCAGCCAGGTGTTCAGCTACACCGGGGAGCTGTTTTTT.

The chain is built from TRBV7-2 and TRBJ2-5; 11 positions match TRBD2. The CDR3 loop spans 15 amino acids. Trimming removed 1 base from V and 4 bases from J; junction bases left unmatched: 2. The germline V gene encodes CDR1 SGHTA and CDR2 FQGNSA. This CDR3 reads CASSLEGTSGETQYF. CDR3 nucleotides: TGTGCCAGCAGCTTAGAAGGGACTAGCGGAGAGACCCAGTACTTC.

This clonotype was seen more than once but under ten times. The V and J genes are TRBV4-1 and TRBJ2-1; weak D call: TRBD2 (5 bases). CDR3 length equals 13 residues. The ends were cut back, 0 bases at V and 15 bases at J, with 15 bases in the middle. CDR1 is MGHRA and CDR2 is YSYEKL in the germline V gene. CDR3 loop: CASSQDIAPGLFF. CDR3 nucleotide sequence: TGCGCCAGCAGCCAAGATATTGCACCGGGATTGTTCTTC.

In its sample, this clonotype was seen a few times. CDR3 nucleotides: TGTGCCAGCAGCTTAAAAGCGGGGTTCACAGATACGCAGTATTTT. Amino acids: CASSLKAGFTDTQYF. The gene calls are TRBV7-8 and TRBJ2-3, with 7 bases matching TRBD2. CDR1 is SGHVS and CDR2 is FQNEAQ in the germline V gene. V was clipped by 2 bases and J by 2 bases; unmatched bases: 4. The CDR3 extends over 15 amino acids.

CDR3 residues: CAMSPGEFSYNEQFF. In DNA, the CDR3 is TGTGCCATGAGCCCTGGGGAGTTCTCCTACAATGAGCAGTTCTTC. This sequence joins TRBV4-2 and TRBJ2-1; tentatively, D is TRBD2 (5 bases). Trimming left V 10 bases short and J 0 bases short, with 16 bases between. Germline lookup yields CDR1 LGHNA and CDR2 YNFKEQ. This CDR3 comprises 15 residues.

This clonotype was recorded many times. The chain recombines TRBV29-1 with TRBJ2-1; 8 nucleotides agree with TRBD2. V shed 5 bases, J shed 1 base, and the junction held 10 bases outside the gene matches. The germline CDR1 and CDR2 sequences are SQVTM and ANQGSEA. There are 16 residues in the CDR3. CDR3 in DNA: TGCAGCGTTATCGGGGGGGACTCGGGTTCCTACAATGAGCAGTTCTTC. It translates to CSVIGGDSGSYNEQFF.

The chain links TRBV7-9 to TRBJ2-5, with 8 bases aligning to TRBD1. Germline V CDR1 and CDR2: SEHNR, FQNEAQ (reference sequence). This CDR3 has 15 residues. Germline trimming cut 5 bases from V and 2 bases from J; bases unmatched to any gene: 7. CDR3 bases: TGTGCCAGCAGCCAGGGGGCGCAAGGTCAAGAGACCCAGTACTTC. This gives the protein CASSQGAQGQETQYF.

On this clonotype itself: One base away lies a much larger clone, so this may be a sequencing read error. This chain uses TRBV4-1 with TRBJ1-5; D unresolved. This CDR3 region has 13 residues. V lost 0 bases and J 9 bases, leaving 9 bases between the germline ends. Germline V gene data show CDR1 as MGHRA and CDR2 as YSYEKL. Here the CDR3 reads CASSQECGWPQHF. As DNA, the CDR3 is TGCGCCAGCAGCCAAGAGTGTGGGTGGCCCCAGCATTTT.

This clonotype has a handful of counts. The V and J genes are TRBV11-1 and TRBJ2-1; D may be TRBD1 or TRBD2 (5 bases each). The length of the CDR3 is 14 residues. CDR1 is SGHAT, CDR2 FQDESV, per germline (reference sequence). V was clipped by 4 bases and J by 1 base, with 8 bases between them. The CDR3 DNA reads as TGTGCCAGCAGCTCGTGGGGGTCCTACAATGAGCAGTTCTTC. Amino acid sequence: CASSSWGSYNEQFF.

This clonotype turned up a few times. The chain links TRBV23-1 to TRBJ2-3; either TRBD1 or TRBD2 may supply D (5 bases each). TRBV23-1 is annotated as an ORF whose role is uncertain. Trimming took off 0 bases at V and 0 bases at J, with 7 bases between the two ends. The CDR3 has 15 residues. The CDR3 loop is CASSQSRDSTDTQYF. DNA of the CDR3: TGCGCCAGCAGTCAATCGAGGGACAGCACAGATACGCAGTATTTT.

The table lists this clonotype with many counts. CDR3 sequence (DNA): TGTGCCACGACGACAGGGGGCCTGGATGAGCAGTTCTTC. It translates to CATTTGGLDEQFF. The chain employs TRBV5-4 and TRBJ2-1; 10 nucleotides align to TRBD1. The trim removed 9 bases at V and 8 bases at J, leaving 8 bases unmatched. The CDR3 sequence is 13 residues long. Germline values: CDR1 SGHNT, CDR2 YYREEE (reference sequence). Full variable domain (outside the CDR3, taken from reference TRBV5-4 and TRBJ2-1): ETGVTQSPTHLIKTRGQQVTLRCSSQSGHNTVSWYQQALGQGPQFIFQYYREEENGRGNFPPRFSGLQFPNYSSELNVNALELDDSALYLCATTTGGLDEQFFGPGTRLTVL.

This chain uses TRBV7-8 with TRBJ2-5, with D hard to call. The CDR3 consists of 14 residues. CDR1 is SGHVS and CDR2 is FQNEAQ in the germline V gene. Deletions cut 1 base from V and 5 bases from J, with 11 bases between. CDR3 protein: CASSLGRNRETQYF. CDR3 in DNA: TGTGCCAGCAGCTTAGGCCGAAACCGGGAGACCCAGTACTTC.

This clonotype has a handful of counts. The chain recombines TRBV7-9 with TRBJ2-3; D unclear. CDR1 and CDR2 (germline): SEHNR, FQNEAQ (reference sequence). The CDR3 sequence is 13 residues long. The V end lost 2 bases, the J end lost 2 bases, and 5 bases lay between the germline ends. The CDR3 DNA reads TGTGCCAGCAGCTTACTTCTCACAGATACGCAGTATTTT. Its translation: CASSLLLTDTQYF.

The rearrangement uses TRBV4-1 and TRBJ1-2; the D gene is possibly TRBD1 (5 bases). The CDR3 contains 15 residues. Trimming removed 5 bases from V and 0 bases from J, with 13 bases in between. Germline CDR1 reads MGHRA; CDR2 reads YSYEKL. CDR3 coding DNA: TGCGCCAGCAGCTACGGGACGCCTACTAACTATGGCTACACCTTC. This sequence encodes CASSYGTPTNYGYTF.

Concerning this clonotype: Relative to the germline gene, one junction end is altered; a read error may explain this. This chain links TRBV30 with TRBJ2-2; 10 bases line up with TRBD2. The CDR3 sequence is 15 residues long. Per the germline V gene, CDR1 is GTSNPN and CDR2 is SVGIG (reference sequence). The CDR3 bases are TGTGCCTGGACTAGCGGGGGCCTTCTCAGCGGGAAGCTGTTTTTT. Its translation: CAWTSGGLLSGKLFF.

This clonotype was observed a few times. The chain uses TRBV6-4 and TRBJ1-6; D unclear. Germline V gives CDR1 MRHNA, CDR2 SNTAGT. The germline V and J ends were trimmed by 2 bases and 10 bases, with 9 bases remaining between them. This CDR3 comprises 13 residues. For the CDR3, the DNA is TGTGCCAGCAGTGACCCAGGCTGGTCACCCCTCCACTTT. Translated: CASSDPGWSPLHF.

This clonotype was detected only a few times. The chain has TRBV7-8 and TRBJ2-3; 9 nucleotides match TRBD2. The V gene end was trimmed by 5 bases and the J gene end by 0 bases; junction bases not matched to a gene: 18. This CDR3 has 20 residues. From germline, CDR1 is SGHVS and CDR2 FQNEAQ. The CDR3 bases are TGTGCCAGCAGCCAGACCCCTCCCAGGGAGCGGGGGGACAGCACAGATACGCAGTATTTT. Its protein product is CASSQTPPRERGDSTDTQYF.

This clonotype was counted a few times. The chain couples TRBV27 to TRBJ1-4; D is ambiguous. V lost 5 bases and J lost 7, with 20 bases in between. This CDR3 is 16 amino acids long. CDR1 and CDR2 (germline): MNHEY, SMNVEV (reference sequence). The DNA of the CDR3 is TGTGCCAGCAGTCCCCCCGGAACGGGTTGGGGTGAAAAACTGTTTTTT. This translates into CASSPPGTGWGEKLFF.

This chain connects TRBV11-1 to TRBJ2-1; 12 bases are shared with TRBD2. V lost 4 bases and J lost 7; bases outside the gene matches: 14. There are 18 residues in the CDR3. Germline CDR1 and CDR2: SGHAT and FQDESV (reference sequence). The CDR3 nucleotides read TGTGCCAGCAGCTCCATGACTAGCGGGGGCGAGTCATGGAATGAGCAGTTCTTC. It encodes CASSSMTSGGESWNEQFF. Full variable domain (missing parts from reference TRBV11-1 and TRBJ2-1): EAEVAQSPRYKITEKSQAVAFWCDPISGHATLYWYRQILGQGPELLVQFQDESVVDDSQLPKDRFSAERLKGVDSTLKIQPAELGDSAMYLCASSSMTSGGESWNEQFFGPGTRLTVL.

The chain recombines TRBV23-1 with TRBJ2-7, with D unclear. TRBV23-1 is an ORF, and what it does is uncertain. The length of the CDR3 is 12 residues. V lost 4 bases to trimming and J lost 0 bases, with 4 bases between them. CDR3 protein: CASSRTSYEQYF. The CDR3 DNA follows: TGCGCCAGCAGTCGTACCTCCTACGAGCAGTACTTC.

This clonotype was seen ten or more times. This chain links TRBV6-1 with TRBJ2-7; either TRBD1 or TRBD2 may supply D (5 bases each). Trimming pared 6 bases from V and 2 bases from J, leaving 14 bases between. Germline-derived CDR1 and CDR2 are MNHNS and SASEGT. The CDR3 totals 14 residues. The CDR3 DNA follows: TGTGCCAGCAGCCCGGGGACGGTCACCTACGAGCAGTACTTC. This gives the protein CASSPGTVTYEQYF.

This clonotype was observed many times. This chain connects TRBV7-9 to TRBJ2-7; 9 bases agree with TRBD1. Trimming took 3 bases from V and 3 from J; bases not matched to a gene: 3. There are 14 residues in the CDR3. The germline V gene encodes CDR1 SEHNR and CDR2 FQNEAQ (reference sequence). CDR3 coding DNA: TGTGCCAGCAGCTTTGGACAGGGGATCTACGAGCAGTACGTC. It is translated as CASSFGQGIYEQYV.